Shown below are 20 T cell receptor beta chains from a single sample sequenced in a study of T-cell memory formation after mild COVID-19. One entry per CDR3 protein results from TCRdb running MiXCR on the 5' RACE reads. This table holds fewer than 250,000 distinct CDR3 sequences, more than 9% found once. The sequenced sample consisted of PBMCs or a T cell subset sorted from them (not recorded which). These receptors all come from a man younger than 30 who had mild COVID-19 (a few samples of this study predate the infection). Cell type and time point are not known.

This clonotype has just a few counts. The chain carries TRBV5-1 and TRBJ2-7; D assignment may be TRBD1 or TRBD2 (5 bases each). The V gene lost 4 bases and the J gene lost 2 bases, with 13 bases spanning the gap. Germline loops: CDR1 SGHRS, CDR2 YFSETQ. CDR3 length: 14 residues. The CDR3 region has the DNA TGCGCCAGCAGCACCCTGAGGGGTACCTACGAGCAGTACTTC. Translated, it gives CASSTLRGTYEQYF. The full variable domain, completed using reference TRBV5-1 and TRBJ2-7, is KAGVTQTPRYLIKTRGQQVTLSCSPISGHRSVSWYQQTPGQGLQFLFEYFSETQRNKGNFPGRFSGRQFSNSRSEMNVSTLELGDSALYLCASSTLRGTYEQYFGPGTRLTVT.

This clonotype was found a few times. The chain couples TRBV7-3 to TRBJ1-1, with unresolved D. The ends were cut back, 1 base at V and 1 base at J, with 10 bases in the middle. The V gene's germline CDR1 is SGHTA and CDR2 FQGTGA. The CDR3 has 15 amino acids. The CDR3 loop reads CASSLMPGKNTEAFF. The CDR3 nucleotides read TGTGCCAGCAGCTTAATGCCAGGAAAGAACACTGAAGCTTTCTTT.

V gene TRBV18 combines with J gene TRBJ2-2; perhaps TRBD2 as D (5 bases). This CDR3 has 14 residues. With 0 bases removed from V and 5 bases from J, the gap between germline ends came to 7 bases. Germline V lookup: CDR1 KGHSH, CDR2 LQKENI. The CDR3 DNA follows: TGTGCCAGCTCACCACCGGGAGAGACCGGGGAGCTGTTTTTT. Encoded protein: CASSPPGETGELFF. Supplemented by reference TRBV18 and TRBJ2-2, the full variable domain reads NAGVMQNPRHLVRRRGQEARLRCSPMKGHSHVYWYRQLPEEGLKFMVYLQKENIIDESGMPKERFSAEFPKEGPSILRIQQVVRGDSAAYFCASSPPGETGELFFGEGSRLTVL.

In its sample, this clonotype was seen many times. The V gene is TRBV24-1, the J gene TRBJ2-2; unclear D gene. This CDR3 is 12 amino acids long. Between the trimmed V and J ends, which lost 5 bases and 3 bases, there was a span of 3 bases. The germline gives CDR1 KGHDR, CDR2 SFDVKD. The CDR3 coding sequence is TGTGCCACCAGTGGAGACACCGGGGAGCTGTTTTTT. It is translated as CATSGDTGELFF.

The chain combines TRBV11-1 with TRBJ2-7; 9 bases fit TRBD2. This CDR3 has 16 amino acids. Losses at the gene ends were 4 bases for V and 0 bases for J; bases not matched to a gene: 7. Per the germline V gene, CDR1 is SGHAT and CDR2 is FQDESV (reference sequence). The CDR3 DNA reads as TGTGCCAGCAGCTCCACTAGCGGGTCTTACTCCTACGAGCAGTACGTC. Amino acid sequence: CASSSTSGSYSYEQYV.

This clonotype was seen a single time. This sequence joins TRBV7-6 and TRBJ2-7; the D gene is possibly TRBD2 (6 bases). The V end lost 3 bases, the J end lost 6 bases, and 12 bases lay between the germline ends. The CDR3 sequence is 13 residues long. CDR1 and CDR2 from the germline V gene are SGHVS and FNYEAQ. This chain's CDR3 is CASSFGPRGEQYF. CDR3 sequence (DNA): TGTGCCAGCAGCTTCGGACCGCGGGGCGAGCAGTACTTC.

This clonotype was counted only a few times. The J gene is TRBJ1-2, the V gene TRBV20-1; no definite D call. The V gene lost 6 bases and the J gene lost 1 base, with 12 bases spanning the gap. CDR3 length: 13 amino acids. In germline, CDR1 is DFQATT, CDR2 SNEGSKA (reference sequence). The CDR3 here is CSAKHPDNYGYTF. CDR3 nucleotide sequence: TGCAGTGCCAAACACCCCGATAACTATGGCTACACCTTC.

This clonotype appeared a few times. V and J are TRBV19 and TRBJ1-5; D might be TRBD1 (6 bases). The V and J ends lost 1 base and 1 base respectively, with 11 bases between them. Germline V gives CDR1 LNHDA, CDR2 SQIVND (reference sequence). The CDR3 contains 16 residues. The CDR3 DNA reads TGTGCCAGTAGTATAGCTAAACAGGGAAGCAATCAGCCCCAGCATTTT. Translated, it gives CASSIAKQGSNQPQHF.

In this sample, this clonotype turned up many times. The rearrangement links TRBV5-1 to TRBJ2-2, with D possibly being TRBD1 (5 bases). Germline CDR1 and CDR2: SGHRS and YFSETQ. The CDR3 loop spans 13 amino acids. V shed 5 bases and J shed 5 bases, with 10 bases lying between them. CDR3 in DNA: TGCGCCAGCAGAGCCAGGGCGACCGGGGAGCTGTTTTTT. It is translated as CASRARATGELFF.

This clonotype was seen only a few times. The V and J genes are TRBV5-1 and TRBJ2-5, with TRBD1 identical over 7 bases. The CDR3 has 14 residues. Germline loops: CDR1 SGHRS, CDR2 YFSETQ. With V trimmed by 1 base and J by 3 bases, 3 bases remained unmatched. CDR3 DNA: TGCGCCAGCAGCTTGCCCCAGGGGGAAGAGACCCAGTACTTC. Protein: CASSLPQGEETQYF.

This clonotype has only a few counts. V is TRBV18 and J is TRBJ1-3; tentatively, D is TRBD1 (5 bases). Trimming cost V 6 bases and J 0 bases, with 9 bases left between them. CDR3 length equals 14 residues. The germline gives CDR1 KGHSH, CDR2 LQKENI. The CDR3 loop is CASSNGGSGNTIYF. The CDR3, as DNA: TGTGCCAGCTCCAACGGGGGCTCTGGAAACACCATATATTTT.

This clonotype was found a few times. V and J are TRBV3-1 and TRBJ2-3; D is uncertain. V was pared by 1 base and J by 8 bases, with 10 bases between. CDR1 and CDR2 from the germline V gene are LGHDT and YNNKEL (reference sequence). CDR3 length: 13 residues. CDR3 in DNA: TGTGCCAGCAGCCAAGTCGAGCGCAGTACGCAGTATTTT. It codes for CASSQVERSTQYF.

CDR3 residues: CATSRVGAGNQPQHF. The CDR3 coding sequence is TGTGCCACCAGCAGAGTAGGAGCAGGTAATCAGCCCCAGCATTTT. This sequence joins TRBV15 and TRBJ1-5, with D uncertain. Germline CDR1 and CDR2: LNHNV and YYDKDF (reference sequence). The CDR3 length is 15 residues. V lost 1 base, J lost 4 bases, and 11 bases lay in between.

V and J are TRBV24-1 and TRBJ2-3; 7 bases agree with TRBD1. CDR1 is KGHDR and CDR2 is SFDVKD in the germline V gene. V was pared by 9 bases and J by 0 bases, with 8 bases of the junction left unmatched. This CDR3 comprises 15 residues. The CDR3 DNA is TGTGCCACCGGAACAGGGGCCTTTAGCACAGATACGCAGTATTTT. Its translation: CATGTGAFSTDTQYF.

A few counts support this clonotype. This chain joins TRBV7-2 and TRBJ1-1; D perhaps matches TRBD1 (6 bases). Germline CDR1 reads SGHTA; CDR2 reads FQGNSA. Trimming cost V 3 bases and J 6 bases, with 8 bases left between them. The CDR3 has 12 amino acids. The CDR3 here is CASSFAGAEAFF. CDR3 coding DNA: TGTGCCAGCAGCTTCGCAGGGGCTGAAGCTTTCTTT.

The rearrangement uses TRBV3-1 and TRBJ1-1; 8 positions agree with TRBD1. Trimming at V came to 1 base and at J to 11 bases, leaving 3 bases not matched to a gene. Germline V lookup: CDR1 LGHDT, CDR2 YNNKEL (reference sequence). The CDR3 extends over 12 amino acids. The CDR3 is CASSQVRDRAFF. CDR3 coding DNA: TGTGCCAGCAGCCAAGTACGGGACAGGGCTTTCTTT.

This clonotype occurred a few times. J is TRBJ1-2 and V is TRBV28; D perhaps matches TRBD1 (5 bases). CDR3 length: 14 amino acids. Germline V gene lookup returns CDR1 MDHEN and CDR2 SYDVKM. Between the trimmed V and J ends, which lost 3 bases and 9 bases, there was a span of 17 bases. The CDR3 DNA follows: TGTGCCAGCAGTTTGGGACGGCTGCTATCGAGCTACACCTTC. It specifies CASSLGRLLSSYTF.

This clonotype was seen a handful of times. This chain uses TRBV20-1 with TRBJ2-5; possibly TRBD1 for D (6 bases). The ends were cut back, 3 bases at V and 7 bases at J, with 12 bases in the middle. Germline V gene sequence: CDR1 DFQATT, CDR2 SNEGSKA (reference sequence). The CDR3 is 12 amino acids. In nucleotides, the CDR3 is TGCAGTGCTAGCACTACCAGGGGGACCCAGTACTTC. Amino acid sequence: CSASTTRGTQYF.

This clonotype was detected ten times or more. This chain uses TRBV7-9 with TRBJ2-3; 9 bases match TRBD2. CDR1 and CDR2 from the germline V gene are SEHNR and FQNEAQ (reference sequence). The CDR3 extends over 20 amino acids. V shed 4 bases and J 2 bases; nucleotides not matched to a gene: 19. For the CDR3, the DNA is TGTGCCAGCAGCTCCCCCGCTTATTTTCTAGCGGGGCGATACACAGATACGCAGTATTTT. Translating it yields CASSSPAYFLAGRYTDTQYF.

The V call is TRBV10-3, the J call TRBJ2-3; 8 bases match TRBD1. This CDR3 contains 15 residues. With 4 bases clipped from V and 1 base from J, the junction kept 4 bases outside the gene matches. Germline CDR1 and CDR2: ENHRY and SYGVKD. The CDR3 loop reads CAISGQGSRTDTQYF. As DNA, the CDR3 is TGTGCCATCAGTGGACAGGGGAGCCGCACAGATACGCAGTATTTT.